These T cell receptor beta chains were read from a single sample in a study of response to subunit inactivated influenza vaccine. TCRdb used MiXCR to reprocess the RT-PCR reads, holding one entry per CDR3 protein. This table holds 450,000 to 550,000 distinct CDR3 sequences, about 25% found once. This sample comprised CD4+ T cells sorted from PBMCs, obtained about 5 days after vaccination. The receptors stem from a man aged 45-60 years who received an inactivated influenza vaccine. The conserved cysteine and the conserved F or W are not part of the CDR3 here.

j_gene	v_gene	CDR3aa
TRBJ2-1	TRBV2	ASKTFPWNEQF
TRBJ1-2	TRBV14	ASSPPGRDGYT
TRBJ2-3	TRBV10-3	AISESGLGTDTQY
TRBJ1-1	TRBV6-5	ASSYSGVPMNTEAF
TRBJ2-2	TRBV3-1	ASSQRSGANTGELF
TRBJ1-1	TRBV7-9	ASSFSQGGRTEAF
TRBJ2-7	TRBV10-3	AISESGEASYEQY
TRBJ2-3	TRBV29-1	SVKPGTTDTDTQY
TRBJ2-3	TRBV7-7	ASSPGWTDTQY
TRBJ1-1	TRBV6-5	ASSFRGGNTEAF
TRBJ2-5	TRBV2	ASRGVRLETQY
TRBJ2-3	TRBV9	ASSVFRGASTDTQY
TRBJ1-2	TRBV4-1	ASSQEIGNGYT
TRBJ2-5	TRBV5-1	ASSQGTPQETQY
TRBJ2-3	TRBV4-2	ASSQDEREGDTQY
TRBJ2-1	TRBV27	ASRLAGANEQF
TRBJ1-1	TRBV6-1	ASRQPDGQAKAF
TRBJ2-3	TRBV6-5	ASSYTGAGTDTQY
TRBJ1-2	TRBV7-9	ASDGSYGYT
TRBJ2-1	TRBV9	ASSDRQGSEQF
TRBJ2-3	TRBV5-5	ASSLGLAGGRNTQY
TRBJ2-7	TRBV28	ASSAPGQGAMEY
TRBJ1-3	TRBV18	ASSPDRSGNTIY
TRBJ2-6	TRBV7-2	ASSRLGGPGANVLT
TRBJ1-1	TRBV3-1	ASSPQGARAF
TRBJ2-1	TRBV4-3	ASSQGASGGDEQF
TRBJ2-7	TRBV5-1	ASSGQGPGNEQY
TRBJ1-5	TRBV4-3	ASSQVGQCLSNQPQH
TRBJ2-7	TRBV12-3/TRBV12-4	ASSADGPYEQY
TRBJ2-2	TRBV11-2	ASSHRWGNTGELF
TRBJ2-2	TRBV20-1	SASRALTGELF
TRBJ1-3	TRBV7-9	ASSLFGDTIY
TRBJ2-5	TRBV5-1	ASRAGKETQY
TRBJ2-7	TRBV12-3/TRBV12-4	ASSAGLAGFPYEQY
TRBJ2-1	TRBV28	ASSLLSSGNYNEQF
TRBJ2-1	TRBV11-2	ASSFWGSGGSEQF
TRBJ2-3	TRBV7-6	ASSRGSTTDTQY
TRBJ2-7	TRBV6-5	ASRKIESEQY
TRBJ2-3	TRBV6-4	ASSAQDSFTDTQY
TRBJ2-5	TRBV6-2/TRBV6-3	ASSYTTGVQETQY
TRBJ2-7	TRBV6-2/TRBV6-3	ASGVRDLTYEQY
TRBJ2-7	TRBV13	ASSLPSLGEQY
TRBJ1-5	TRBV11-2	ASSPDGIGQPQH
TRBJ2-2	TRBV4-3	ASSPSRLAGGLWTGELF
TRBJ1-5	TRBV20-1	SASGGGGRVPQH
TRBJ2-7	TRBV12-3/TRBV12-4	ASSHRDRGLGKQY
TRBJ1-1	TRBV7-3	ASSLISGTIAF
TRBJ2-7	TRBV30	AWSVRWEQY
TRBJ1-2	TRBV20-1	SAREYGYT
TRBJ2-7	TRBV10-3	AITENREGYEQY
TRBJ2-1	TRBV29-1	SVETVEQF
TRBJ2-3	TRBV4-3	ASSQALPDTQY
TRBJ1-4	TRBV29-1	SVVTEKLF
TRBJ2-5	TRBV6-1	ASKDSGRSETQY